Listed here are 5 T cell receptor beta chains from one sample, sequenced in a study of blood T cell repertoires in COVID-19. Sequencing was performed with immunoSEQ multiplex PCR; in TCRdb, only in-frame clones are kept and a portion is missing. The table records about 60,000 clones, about 76% of them present only once. Sequenced: peripheral blood. The source is a human donor in a cohort sampled during active COVID-19.

This clone was recorded once. The chain combines TRBV11-3 with TRBJ2-1; D unresolved. The V and J ends lost 0 bases and 6 bases respectively, with 12 bases between them. Germline CDR1 SGHNT, CDR2 YENEEA. This CDR3 is built from 15 residues. The CDR3, as DNA: TGTGCCAGCAGCTTAGATCAACCAGGCGTCAATGAGCAGTTCTTC. It is translated as CASSLDQPGVNEQFF.

The chain joins TRBV30 to TRBJ2-1; D is perhaps TRBD2 (6 bases). Trimming left V 0 bases short and J 1 base short, with 7 bases between. Germline V lookup: CDR1 GTSNPN, CDR2 SVGIG (reference sequence). The CDR3 contains 14 residues. CDR3 sequence reads: CAWSVGTSYNEQFF. Here the CDR3 DNA reads TGTGCCTGGAGTGTAGGGACTTCCTACAATGAGCAGTTCTTC.

The chain recombines TRBV4-1 with TRBJ2-3, with 10 bases fitting TRBD2. Germline assignment: CDR1 MGHRA and CDR2 YSYEKL. The CDR3 is 17 amino acids. Trimming at V came to 1 base and at J to 2 bases, leaving 6 bases not matched to a gene. Here the CDR3 reads CASSQAQGLANTDTQYF. The CDR3, as DNA: TGCGCCAGCAGCCAAGCTCAGGGACTAGCGAACACAGATACGCAGTATTTT.

The J gene is TRBJ2-5, the V gene TRBV3-1 (or the pseudogene TRBV3-2); the match to TRBD2 covers 11 bases. This CDR3 spans 16 amino acids. Trimming took 5 bases from V and 5 from J; bases not matched to a gene: 10. Germline V gene data show CDR1 as LGHDT and CDR2 as YNNKEL (reference sequence). The CDR3: CASSYAGASGRETQYF. CDR3 in DNA: TGTGCCAGCAGCTACGCAGGGGCTAGCGGGAGGGAGACCCAGTACTTC.

V and J are TRBV29-1 and TRBJ2-5; 7 bases match TRBD1. The V gene's germline CDR1 is SQVTM and CDR2 ANQGSEA. The junction had 7 bases not matched to a gene; V was cut back by 7 bases and J by 2 bases. The CDR3 has 13 residues. Here the CDR3 reads CSAKDRWQETQYF. The DNA of the CDR3 is TGCAGCGCTAAGGACAGGTGGCAAGAGACCCAGTACTTC.